This T cell receptor (beta chain) was obtained from a study of T cell responses to AZD1222 COVID-19 vaccine. Trimming shortened V by 2 bases and J by 3 bases, and 14 bases separated the two germline ends. The CDR3 contains 15 residues. Per the germline V gene, CDR1 is SGHTA and CDR2 is FQGNSA. The table came from immunoSEQ multiplex PCR; TCRdb's copy has only in-frame clones and leaves some out. The table has about 150,000 clones, 85% to 95% seen once. The rearrangement uses TRBV7-2 and TRBJ2-7; D ambiguous. This TCR was recovered from an adult in good health. The sample was peripheral blood, taken on day 0 of AZD1222 vaccination. CDR3 sequence: CASSLNPGRNYEQYF. CDR3 nucleotide sequence: TGTGCCAGCAGCTTAAATCCCGGCAGAAACTACGAGCAGTACTTC.